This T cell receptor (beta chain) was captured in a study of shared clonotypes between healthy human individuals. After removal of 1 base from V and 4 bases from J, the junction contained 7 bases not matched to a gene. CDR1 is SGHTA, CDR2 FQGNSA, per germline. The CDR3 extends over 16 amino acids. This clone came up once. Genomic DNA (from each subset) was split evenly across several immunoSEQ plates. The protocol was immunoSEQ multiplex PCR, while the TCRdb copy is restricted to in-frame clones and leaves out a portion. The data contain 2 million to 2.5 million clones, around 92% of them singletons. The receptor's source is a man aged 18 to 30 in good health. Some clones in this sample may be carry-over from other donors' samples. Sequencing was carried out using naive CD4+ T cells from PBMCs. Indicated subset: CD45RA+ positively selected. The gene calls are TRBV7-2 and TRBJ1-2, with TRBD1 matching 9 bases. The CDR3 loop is CASSLGGTGLGYGYTF. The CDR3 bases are TGTGCCAGCAGCTTAGGGGGGACAGGGTTGGGCTATGGCTACACCTTC.